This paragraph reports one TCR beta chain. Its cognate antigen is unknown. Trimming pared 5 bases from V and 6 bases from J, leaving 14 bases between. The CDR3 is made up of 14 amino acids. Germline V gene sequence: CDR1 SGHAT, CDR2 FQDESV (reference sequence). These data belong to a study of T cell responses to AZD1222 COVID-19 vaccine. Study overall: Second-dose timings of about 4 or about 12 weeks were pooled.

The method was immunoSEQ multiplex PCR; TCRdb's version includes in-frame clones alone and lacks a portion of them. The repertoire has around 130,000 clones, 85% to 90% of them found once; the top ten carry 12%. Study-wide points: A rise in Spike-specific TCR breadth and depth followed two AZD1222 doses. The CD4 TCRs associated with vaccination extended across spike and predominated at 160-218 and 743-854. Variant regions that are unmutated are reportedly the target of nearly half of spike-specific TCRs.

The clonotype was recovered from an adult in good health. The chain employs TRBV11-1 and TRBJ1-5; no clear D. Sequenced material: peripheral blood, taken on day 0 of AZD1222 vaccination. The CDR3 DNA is TGTGCCAGCAGCAGCGGACCAGTGGGTCAGCCCCAGCATTTT. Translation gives CASSSGPVGQPQHF.